Reported below is one T cell receptor beta chain. In its sample, this clone was seen a few times. Its antigen remains unidentified. The input lacks base qualities; no much larger clone sits a single base away. The junction shows trimming of 1 base on V and 3 bases on J, and the gene matches do not reach 0 bases of it. Inclusive of the bounding cysteine and phenylalanine, the CDR3 is 13 residues long. The kept DNA is CDR3 alone, 39 bases in frame from the first base. CDR1 SGHDT and CDR2 YYEEEE were looked up in the germline V gene. Library generation was performed with the immunoSEQ multiplex PCR assay. A mixture of 60 forward primers for TCR Vbeta segments and 13 reverse primers for TCR Jbeta segments was used in the multiplex PCR. A multiplex PCR assay on genomic DNA amplified the CDR3 region of rearranged TCR beta genes. The amplified TCR beta libraries were sequenced on the Illumina HiSeq System as 87-base-pair reads. In the original analysis: In a later analysis, roughly 80 million unique TCR beta chains were counted across the 650 to 700 repertoires, and about 9.9 million of these chains were shared by at least two donors. Raw reads were error-corrected and collapsed into unique sequences with a nearest-neighbor algorithm that merged closely related sequences to remove PCR and sequencing errors. V, D and J gene segments were assigned by aligning CDR3 sequences to IMGT reference sequences. Each retained sequence needed at least a six-nucleotide match to both a V gene segment and a J gene segment. Rearrangements were classified as productive when the CDR3 lacked stop codons and remained in frame with V and J, and all other rearrangements were classified as non-productive. Following IMGT convention, CDR3 was defined as the stretch from the second conserved V-encoded cysteine to the conserved J-encoded phenylalanine. The earlier analysis of roughly 590 of the donors excluded any sequence lacking an unambiguous match to a single V gene segment. An earlier analysis of 587 of the donors called V segments functional above 56.7% productive rearrangements and segregating when the between-donor standard deviation exceeded 5%. A statistical classification framework was developed to diagnose cytomegalovirus status using the catalog of TCR beta chain sequences. In a later analysis, V and J genes were assigned by comparing TCR nucleotide sequences against IMGT/GENE-DB human TR gene sequences. Using the TCRdist pipeline, a later analysis assigned CDR3 sequences along with most-parsimonious VDJ recombination scenarios. In a later analysis, each TCR beta chain was defined by its CDR3 amino acid sequence together with its V-gene family, and reads lacking a unique V-gene family were excluded. As a way to deal with suspected cross-contamination and a sequencing artifact, a later analysis dropped 640 or so nucleotide sequences that were highly shared and had low generation probability. In a later analysis, a clonal expansion index for each public chain was calculated from normalized within-repertoire ranks of inferred template counts. Generation probabilities in a later analysis came from a VDJ recombination model fitted to out-of-frame rearrangements, and those results were checked against IGoR. In a later analysis, hypergeometric tests were used to score TCR-TCR, TCR-HLA and TCR-CMV co-occurrence, with a repertoire-size bias correction applied to TCR pairs. A later analysis estimated false discovery rates by permuting HLA or CMV assignments 20 times. In a later analysis, co-occurring TCRs were grouped using DBSCAN, with TCRdist sequence similarity added in when clustering inside HLA-allele-positive subsets. Repertoires with fewer than 30,000 or more than 120,000 public chains were left out of co-occurrence clustering, as were four to six repertoires with anomalous nucleotide sharing. Imported from immuneACCESS, the table was reduced by TCRdb to in-frame sequences with V and J called. These copies leave out some clones; in studies compared against another copy, an unresolved V gene accounts for under half, and the cause of the remainder is not known. The V and J calls and clone size were taken over from that table, and D and trimming were inferred from the DNA. This sample holds some 77,000 clones; over 70% were observed only once. The ten largest clones represent roughly a fifth of the sample.

The source of the sample is a study of cytomegalovirus exposure and HLA in healthy donors (dated by TCRdb to about 2017). Regarding the complete study: An earlier analysis of 587 of the donors reported around 280 Gb of sequence data and about 120 million unique TCR beta sequences obtained from 150 million to 200 million T cells. Genome-wide SNP genotypes for about three fifths of the 666 donors were used in a later genetic analysis, which treated that subset as a discovery cohort. An early release that covered 500 to 800 HLA-typed donors contained about 300 gigabases of sequencing data and about 93 million unique TCR sequences. The study aimed to test whether cataloging public T cell receptors could reveal signatures of past pathogen exposure. Of the roughly 390 genotyped donors, around 81% fell in the genetic ancestry cluster associated with self-reported Caucasian donors. Four or five DR-DQ haplotypes were handled as single units for association and clustering, since linkage in the cohort was strong. HLA typing covered class I and class II loci at four-digit resolution. To decide whether each TCR beta V gene segment behaved as functional or pseudogenic, an earlier analysis of some 600 of the donors relied on high-throughput TCR beta sequencing. Along with the approximately 700-subject first cohort, a separate validation cohort of over a hundred different subjects was used. The number of donors typed differed by locus, with about 629-630 for A, B, C, DRB1 and DQB1, roughly 520 for DQA1, 600 to 610 for DPA1, and around 460 for DPB1. A later analysis re-analyzed previously published TCR beta repertoires from several hundred donors and added high-resolution HLA genotyping to study TCR occurrence patterns. Among about 390 genotyped donors of the cohort, an average of about 240,000 unique TCR beta nucleotide sequences were sequenced per donor, around 18% of them non-productive. Rather than using new phenotypic data, the later analysis identified candidate immune exposures from TCR beta sequences and from how often those sequences occurred across donors. Using immunosequencing, the study profiled T cell repertoires from approximately 700 subjects and related those repertoires to cytomegalovirus serostatus. Donor age, sex, ethnicity and CMV serostatus were compiled together with the repertoire data. High-throughput TCR immunosequencing, statistical association of individual TCRs with disease status, and machine learning were combined to predict cytomegalovirus infection status. All discovery cohort repertoires had been generated on a single sequencing platform. Study-level results and caveats: The sequencing pipeline was judged likely to have produced a cluster of highly shared sequence variants as a technical artifact. In this cohort, only TCR beta chains were sequenced, and detectable features were limited by the absence of alpha or paired-chain data. Because HLA typing was missing for some donors at each locus, association tests included only the typed subset. CMV serostatus was the only immune exposure information available for the cohort. A further reported finding was that TCR beta sequences accurately predicted the HLA-A and HLA-B alleles for most subjects in the first cohort. Linkage disequilibrium might explain the correlated functional status among segregating V segments, but an unknown experimental factor could not be excluded. According to a later genetic analysis, donors in an Asian-associated ancestry cluster had fewer N-insertions in productive TCRs than the approximately 650-donor mean. A later analysis found that most CMV-associated TCR beta chains appeared HLA-restricted, with HLA associations seemingly driven largely by CMV exposure. V-gene and J-gene trimming of TCR beta chains was associated with a missense DCLRE1C variant in a later genetic analysis, and the association was replicated in an independent cohort. Most TCR sequences were observed very rarely across donors, whereas some public TCRs were present in many individuals. In a later analysis, several top co-occurrence clusters were reported to appear linked to parvovirus B19, influenza, CMV and Epstein-Barr virus. In vitro tests confirmed that a few of the cytomegalovirus-associated TCR beta chains recognize cytomegalovirus antigens. It was suggested by the authors that the approach could potentially be generalized to other disease states and immunological phenotypes. When HLA alleles, especially DR and DQ, strongly co-occurred, TCR associations were difficult to assign to individual alleles. A later analysis found that TCR association rates varied across HLA loci, with DRB1 alleles showing the most associated TCRs and HLA-C alleles the fewest. The 87-base-pair reads could not distinguish some IMGT-functional V segments, including TRBV6-2 and TRBV6-3, so those segments were excluded. Specific HLA alleles were associated with over 15,000 TCR beta sequences at a false discovery rate of 0.05 in a later analysis. Cytomegalovirus status was reported to be diagnosed by the classifier with high specificity and sensitivity in both the original and validation cohorts. Around 16 rarely observed V segments, including chromosome 9 orphons, were excluded from the earlier analysis of several hundred of the donors because counts were too low. In a later analysis, HLA-associated TCR beta chains showed more clonal expansion and lower generation probabilities than non-associated chains that were equally common. Presence/absence analyses assumed roughly uniform sequencing depth across donors, an assumption that may not hold. An earlier analysis of some 590 of the donors showed that most TCR beta V segments appeared in productive rearrangements either about 87% or about 30% of the time, which broadly matched IMGT annotations. The study listed over 150 TCR beta chains as associated with cytomegalovirus.

The cohort comprised 670 or so healthy bone marrow donors. All cohort members were sampled while nominally healthy, although unrecorded immune exposures were likely present. The donor was CMV seropositive and belonged to the group of 250 to 300 seropositive cohort members. Every donor gave a peripheral blood sample, and the peripheral blood mononuclear cells from that sample were used for TCR beta sequencing. Genomic DNA extraction from the blood cell samples was performed with the Qiagen DNeasy Blood Extraction Kit. The sample comprised PBMCs. The origin of this receptor is a woman in her thirties or forties in good health and CMV-seropositive. The chain links TRBV5-6 with TRBJ1-2; 7 middle bases align to TRBD1. The CDR3 loop reads CASSLQGDYGYTF. In nucleotide form, the sequence is TGTGCCAGCAGCTTGCAGGGGGACTATGGCTACACCTTC.